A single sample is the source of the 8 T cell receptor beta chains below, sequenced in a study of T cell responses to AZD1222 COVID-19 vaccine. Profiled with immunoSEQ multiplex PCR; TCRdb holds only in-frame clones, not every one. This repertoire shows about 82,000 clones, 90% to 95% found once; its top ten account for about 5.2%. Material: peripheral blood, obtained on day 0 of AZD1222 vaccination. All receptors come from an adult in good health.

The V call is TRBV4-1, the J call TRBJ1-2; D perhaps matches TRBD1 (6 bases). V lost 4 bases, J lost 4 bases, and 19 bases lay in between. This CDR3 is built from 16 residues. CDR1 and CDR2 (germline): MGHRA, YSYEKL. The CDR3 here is CASSRSQGVYPYGYTF. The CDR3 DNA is TGCGCCAGCAGCCGATCACAGGGAGTATACCCCTATGGCTACACCTTC.

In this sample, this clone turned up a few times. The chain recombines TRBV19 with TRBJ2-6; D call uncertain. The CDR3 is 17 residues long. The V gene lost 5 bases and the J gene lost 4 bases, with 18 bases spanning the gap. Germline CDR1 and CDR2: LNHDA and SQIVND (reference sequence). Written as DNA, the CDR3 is TGTGCCAGTAGTCTTACTCAACATCGGCGAGGGGCCAACGTCCTGACTTTC. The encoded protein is CASSLTQHRRGANVLTF.

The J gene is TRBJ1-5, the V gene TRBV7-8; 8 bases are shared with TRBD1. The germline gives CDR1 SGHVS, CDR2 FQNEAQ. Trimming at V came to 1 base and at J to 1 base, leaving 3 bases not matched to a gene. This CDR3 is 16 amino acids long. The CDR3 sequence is CASSLGNRGSNQPQHF. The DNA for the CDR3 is TGTGCCAGCAGCTTAGGAAACAGGGGGAGCAATCAGCCCCAGCATTTT.

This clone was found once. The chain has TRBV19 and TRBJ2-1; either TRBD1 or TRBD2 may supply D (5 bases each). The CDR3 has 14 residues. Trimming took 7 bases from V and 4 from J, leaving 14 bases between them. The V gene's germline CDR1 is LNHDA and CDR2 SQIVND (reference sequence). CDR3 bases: TGTGCCAGTACCCCAAGGGACCGATACAATGAGCAGTTCTTC. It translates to CASTPRDRYNEQFF.

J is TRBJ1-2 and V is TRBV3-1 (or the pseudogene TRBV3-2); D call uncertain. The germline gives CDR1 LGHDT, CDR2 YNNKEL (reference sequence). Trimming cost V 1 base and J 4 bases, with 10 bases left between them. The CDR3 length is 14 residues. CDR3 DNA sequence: TGTGCCAGCAGCCAAGGGGCCCCGGGCTATGGCTACACCTTC. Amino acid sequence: CASSQGAPGYGYTF.

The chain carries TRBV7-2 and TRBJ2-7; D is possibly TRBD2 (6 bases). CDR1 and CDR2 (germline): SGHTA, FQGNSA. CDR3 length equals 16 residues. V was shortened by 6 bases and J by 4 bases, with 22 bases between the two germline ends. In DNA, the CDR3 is TGTGCCAGCAGGACCTCCCTGGGGGGTATGAGGTACGAGCAGTACTTC. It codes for CASRTSLGGMRYEQYF.

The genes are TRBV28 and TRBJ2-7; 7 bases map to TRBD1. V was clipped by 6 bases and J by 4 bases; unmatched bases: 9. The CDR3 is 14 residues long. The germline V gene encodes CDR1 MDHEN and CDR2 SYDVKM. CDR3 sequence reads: CASRSDRPSYEQYF. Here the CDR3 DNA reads TGTGCCAGCAGATCGGACAGGCCCTCTTACGAGCAGTACTTC. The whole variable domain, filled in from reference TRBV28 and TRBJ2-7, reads DVKVTQSSRYLVKRTGEKVFLECVQDMDHENMFWYRQDPGLGLRLIYFSYDVKMKEKGDIPEGYSVSREKKERFSLILESASTNQTSMYLCASRSDRPSYEQYFGPGTRLTVT.

Written as DNA, the CDR3 is TGTGCCAGCAGTGAATCTTCGGGGACAGGGGGAATGACGCAGTATTTT. Translated: CASSESSGTGGMTQYF. This chain connects TRBV6-1 to TRBJ2-3; TRBD1 matches at 11 bases. This CDR3 contains 16 residues. Germline CDR1 MNHNS, CDR2 SASEGT. The V gene end was trimmed by 2 bases and the J gene end by 9 bases; junction bases not matched to a gene: 10.